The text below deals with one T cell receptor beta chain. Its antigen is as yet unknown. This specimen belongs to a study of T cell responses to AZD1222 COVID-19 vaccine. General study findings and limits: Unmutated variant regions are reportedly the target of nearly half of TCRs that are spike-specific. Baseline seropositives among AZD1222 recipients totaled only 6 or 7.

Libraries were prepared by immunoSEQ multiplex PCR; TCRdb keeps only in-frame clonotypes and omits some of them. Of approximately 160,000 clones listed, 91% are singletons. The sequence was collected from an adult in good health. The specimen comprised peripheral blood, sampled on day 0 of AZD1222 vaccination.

The CDR3, as DNA: TGTGCCAGCACGACAGGGCTCCAGAACACTGAAGCTTTCTTT. Translation: CASTTGLQNTEAFF. The chain has TRBV28 and TRBJ1-1; TRBD1 matches 7 bases. This CDR3 has 14 amino acids. With V trimmed by 7 bases and J by 1 base, 6 bases remained unmatched. Germline CDR1 and CDR2: MDHEN and SYDVKM.